This record concerns one T cell receptor (beta chain) sequence. The antigen remains undetermined. One junction end disagrees with the germline gene, perhaps due to a read error. This specimen comes from a study of metastatic and nonmetastatic thyroid tumors. About the research overall: Malignant and benign thyroid patients had repertoires compared in peripheral blood and tumor or nodule tissue. Whole-study results and caveats: Benign nodules reportedly had significantly lower TCR beta diversity than malignant thyroid tumors in blood and tumor.

Before thyroid surgery, none of the patients had received any treatment. Methods used by the authors: Differences in CDR3 between clinicopathological groups were drawn on to build a classifier intended to discriminate distant-metastatic papillary thyroid cancer patients. From the PCR reads, TCRdb re-called clones with MiXCR. The V and J calls follow TCRdb's processing rather than the paper's. Seen here are about 93,000 clones, about an eighth observed once, and the top ten hold around 11%. The CDR3 loop spans 14 amino acids. The germline V gene has CDR1 KGHDR and CDR2 SFDVKD. The rearrangement uses TRBV24-1 and TRBJ2-1; 7 nucleotides line up with TRBD1. The source material was blood. This clonotype was sampled from a female donor with papillary thyroid cancer or a benign thyroid nodule (not recorded which). Some clones in this sample may be carry-over from other donors' samples. The CDR3 is CATSDPGQSVEHFF. CDR3 bases: TGTGCCACCAGTGATCCGGGACAGTCCGTTGAGCATTTCTTC.